This TCR beta chain derives from a study of cytomegalovirus exposure and HLA in healthy donors. Losses at the gene ends were 6 bases for V and 2 bases for J; bases not matched to a gene: 3. Germline V gene sequence: CDR1 PRHDT, CDR2 FYEKMQ (reference sequence). The CDR3 is 13 residues long. The PCR used 60 Vbeta and 13 Jbeta primers. In the original workflow: Later, roughly 77 million unique TCR beta chains were counted in an analysis, and roughly 11 million of them were shared. This table comes from immunoSEQ multiplex PCR, and its TCRdb copy is limited to in-frame clones, with some not included. Clonal size and the V and J genes are those of that table, whereas D and trimming came from the DNA. The sample lists 100,000 to 120,000 clones, over 75% occurring once. A note on this clone: Its target is unknown.

Findings and caveats of the study: Per published reports, the classifier diagnosed cytomegalovirus status with high specificity and sensitivity. In most subjects, TCR beta sequences reportedly gave accurate predictions of HLA-A and HLA-B alleles.

V usage is TRBV13 and J usage is TRBJ1-2; 7 nucleotides align to TRBD1. Sequencing used PBMCs. The receptor comes from a man aged 25 to 40 in good health and CMV-seropositive. In DNA form, the CDR3 reads TGTGCCAGCAGTCCCAGGGGGAACTATGGCTACACCTTC. As protein: CASSPRGNYGYTF.